This entry lists 30 T cell receptor beta chains sequenced from one sample in a study of T cells in Graves' hyperthyroidism and ophthalmopathy. RNA transcripts served as the template for amplifying TCR beta CDR3 regions. When the TCR CDR3 underwent first-round RT-PCR, the HTBI primer set was used. TCRdb called the multiplex PCR reads again in MiXCR, with one record for every CDR3 protein. Here the sample spans under 350,000 distinct CDR3 sequences, over 15% being singletons. The source material was blood. The receptors stem from a woman aged 45-60 years with Graves' hyperthyroidism.

The table lists this clonotype with a few counts. This chain joins TRBV27 and TRBJ2-1; 9 bases are shared with TRBD2. CDR3 length: 16 residues. V lost 2 bases to trimming and J lost 3 bases; unmatched junction nucleotides: 5. Germline loops: CDR1 MNHEY, CDR2 SMNVEV (reference sequence). Here the CDR3 DNA reads TGTGCCAGCAGTTTAGGACTAGCGACCATCTACAATGAGCAGTTCTTC. It translates to CASSLGLATIYNEQFF.

The genes are TRBV5-1 and TRBJ2-1, with 11 nucleotides matching TRBD2. This CDR3 is built from 16 residues. V lost 4 bases, J lost 4 bases, and 7 bases stayed unmatched. Germline CDR1 and CDR2: SGHRS and YFSETQ. The CDR3 loop reads CASSARLAGLYNEQFF. As DNA, the CDR3 is TGCGCCAGCAGCGCCCGACTAGCGGGGTTATACAATGAGCAGTTCTTC.

The V and J genes are TRBV20-1 and TRBJ2-1; 8 bases fit TRBD2. The V segment lost 0 bases and the J segment 10 bases; nucleotides outside the gene matches: 5. The CDR3 loop spans 13 amino acids. The germline CDR1 and CDR2 sequences are DFQATT and SNEGSKA (reference sequence). The chain's CDR3 is CSAREIAGREQFF. For the CDR3, the DNA is TGCAGTGCTAGAGAAATAGCGGGAAGAGAGCAGTTCTTC.

The chain's CDR3 is CAWIKGGGNSGMNTEAFF. The CDR3 DNA reads TGTGCCTGGATAAAAGGGGGGGGGAACAGTGGAATGAACACTGAAGCTTTCTTT. The chain carries TRBV30 and TRBJ1-1, with D maybe TRBD1 (6 bases). V gave up 4 bases and J gave up 0 bases, with 24 bases separating them. Germline V CDR1 and CDR2: GTSNPN, SVGIG (reference sequence). The CDR3 loop spans 18 amino acids.

The V gene is TRBV7-9, the J gene TRBJ1-6, with 7 bases matching TRBD1. V was clipped by 5 bases and J by 6 bases; unmatched bases: 7. Germline CDR1 reads SEHNR; CDR2 reads FQNEAQ (reference sequence). The CDR3 has 15 amino acids. Here the CDR3 reads CASSHPGDSNSPLHF. The CDR3 region has the DNA TGTGCCAGCAGCCACCCCGGGGACAGTAATTCACCCCTCCACTTT.

The chain links TRBV5-4 to TRBJ2-1; TRBD2 agrees at 7 bases. V lost 3 bases and J lost 6; bases outside the gene matches: 15. CDR3 length: 17 amino acids. Germline assignment: CDR1 SGHNT and CDR2 YYREEE (reference sequence). CDR3: CASSSAPGSGRANEQFF. As DNA, the CDR3 is TGTGCCAGCAGCTCCGCTCCCGGTAGCGGGCGCGCCAATGAGCAGTTCTTC.

This clonotype has only a few counts. The chain recombines TRBV20-1 with TRBJ2-1; no firm D call. Germline lookup yields CDR1 DFQATT and CDR2 SNEGSKA (reference sequence). This CDR3 spans 14 amino acids. V was clipped by 6 bases and J by 0 bases, with 12 bases between them. This CDR3 reads CSALGEVSYNEQFF. CDR3 DNA sequence: TGCAGTGCCCTAGGCGAAGTCTCCTACAATGAGCAGTTCTTC.

In its sample, this clonotype was seen a few times. The chain uses TRBV6-1 and TRBJ1-2; D may be TRBD1 (5 bases). The V gene lost 6 bases and the J gene lost 8 bases, with 19 bases spanning the gap. Germline V gives CDR1 MNHNS, CDR2 SASEGT. The CDR3 is 14 amino acids. CDR3 DNA sequence: TGTGCCAGCAGCGCGGGGGGACGGGCCCTCGGCTACACCTTC. Protein: CASSAGGRALGYTF.

There are a few counts of this clonotype. This sequence joins TRBV24-1 and TRBJ2-1; TRBD2 matches 8 bases. Germline lookup yields CDR1 KGHDR and CDR2 SFDVKD. This CDR3 region has 16 residues. V shed 4 bases, J shed 3 bases, and the junction held 7 bases outside the gene matches. CDR3 loop: CATSDSLAGDYNEQFF. The CDR3 region has the DNA TGTGCCACCAGTGACTCCCTAGCGGGTGACTACAATGAGCAGTTCTTC.

This clonotype was seen a handful of times. The chain has TRBV20-1 and TRBJ2-5; D is ambiguous. This CDR3 is 13 amino acids long. Trimming removed 6 bases at V and 5 bases at J, with 16 bases between. Germline V lookup: CDR1 DFQATT, CDR2 SNEGSKA (reference sequence). DNA of the CDR3: TGCAGTGCCCCAGGTCAGCCACCGGAGACCCAGTACTTC. Its protein is CSAPGQPPETQYF.

V usage is TRBV2 and J usage is TRBJ2-7; the D call may be TRBD1 or TRBD2 (6 bases each). Trimming removed 6 bases from V and 3 bases from J, with 15 bases in between. Germline-derived CDR1 and CDR2 are SNHLY and FYNNEI. The CDR3 length is 14 residues. CDR3 protein: CASSPGGGYYEQYF. CDR3 DNA sequence: TGTGCCAGCAGCCCCGGAGGGGGATACTACGAGCAGTACTTC. Looking up the rest from reference TRBV2 and TRBJ2-7 gives the full variable domain: EPEVTQTPSHQVTQMGQEVILRCVPISNHLYFYWYRQILGQKVEFLVSFYNNEISEKSEIFDDQFSVERPDGSNFTLKIRSTKLEDSAMYFCASSPGGGYYEQYFGPGTRLTVT.

The DNA of the CDR3 is TGTGCCAGTAGTATTTTTTCTAGCGGGAGTAATGAGCAGTTCTTC. As protein: CASSIFSSGSNEQFF. The rearrangement uses TRBV19 and TRBJ2-1, with 10 bases lining up with TRBD2. Germline V gene data show CDR1 as LNHDA and CDR2 as SQIVND (reference sequence). V gave up 3 bases and J gave up 7 bases; unmatched junction bases: 6. The CDR3 length is 15 residues.

The rearrangement links TRBV11-2 to TRBJ2-1; TRBD2 is a possible D gene (5 bases). V gave up 1 base and J gave up 8 bases, with 21 bases separating them. The CDR3 length is 17 residues. Germline lookup yields CDR1 SGHAT and CDR2 FQNNGV. CDR3 nucleotides: TGTGCCAGCAGCTTAGTTGGTTGGAGCGACGGGAAAGATGAGCAGTTCTTC. It encodes CASSLVGWSDGKDEQFF. Full variable domain (outside the CDR3, taken from reference TRBV11-2 and TRBJ2-1): EAGVAQSPRYKIIEKRQSVAFWCNPISGHATLYWYQQILGQGPKLLIQFQNNGVVDDSQLPKDRFSAERLKGVDSTLKIQPAKLEDSAVYLCASSLVGWSDGKDEQFFGPGTRLTVL.

The chain combines TRBV5-1 with TRBJ2-2; tentatively, D is TRBD2 (5 bases). V dropped 2 bases and J dropped 6 bases, with 17 bases sitting between them. The V gene's germline CDR1 is SGHRS and CDR2 YFSETQ. The CDR3 has 16 amino acids. The CDR3 coding sequence is TGCGCCAGCAGCTTATGGTCGGGGAAGGGTGCCGGGGAGCTGTTTTTT. Translating gives CASSLWSGKGAGELFF.

This clonotype was seen repeatedly, ten times or more. The chain couples TRBV12-3 or TRBV12-4 to TRBJ2-5; unclear D gene. The V end lost 7 bases, the J end lost 0 bases, and 12 bases lay between the germline ends. The CDR3 has 14 amino acids. This CDR3 is CASTLTPNQETQYF. In nucleotides, the CDR3 is TGTGCCAGCACTCTGACCCCAAACCAAGAGACCCAGTACTTC.

For the CDR3, the DNA is TGCGCCAGCAGATCCATAGGCGGGTACCGACTCGGTTCTAACAATGAGCAGTTCTTC. Translated, it gives CASRSIGGYRLGSNNEQFF. The chain has TRBV5-1 and TRBJ2-1, with a weak D call TRBD2 (5 bases). Looked up from germline, CDR1 is SGHRS and CDR2 is YFSETQ. This CDR3 comprises 19 residues. The germline V and J ends were trimmed by 5 bases and 5 bases, with 29 bases remaining between them. Full variable domain (outside the CDR3, taken from reference TRBV5-1 and TRBJ2-1): KAGVTQTPRYLIKTRGQQVTLSCSPISGHRSVSWYQQTPGQGLQFLFEYFSETQRNKGNFPGRFSGRQFSNSRSEMNVSTLELGDSALYLCASRSIGGYRLGSNNEQFFGPGTRLTVL.

The chain couples TRBV3-1 to TRBJ2-4; 7 nucleotides line up with TRBD1. From germline, CDR1 is LGHDT and CDR2 YNNKEL (reference sequence). CDR3 length equals 14 residues. V was clipped by 8 bases and J by 2 bases; unmatched bases: 6. CDR3 sequence: CASGRQGTKNIQYF. Written as DNA, the CDR3 is TGTGCCAGCGGGAGACAGGGAACCAAAAACATTCAGTACTTC.

In its sample, this clonotype was seen a few times. This rearrangement joins TRBV4-1 to TRBJ2-5; 11 bases map to TRBD2. The germline V gene encodes CDR1 MGHRA and CDR2 YSYEKL. The CDR3 has 18 residues. Trimming cost V 3 bases and J 0 bases; bases outside gene matches: 9. This chain's CDR3 is CASSHAPGLAVYQETQYF. As DNA, the CDR3 is TGCGCCAGCAGCCATGCCCCGGGACTAGCGGTGTACCAAGAGACCCAGTACTTC.

This clonotype has ten or more counts. The V and J genes are TRBV7-6 and TRBJ2-3; 9 bases fit TRBD2. With V trimmed by 4 bases and J by 0 bases, 2 bases remained unmatched. This CDR3 is built from 15 residues. Germline assignment: CDR1 SGHVS and CDR2 FNYEAQ. CDR3 in amino acids: CASSSSGASTDTQYF. For the CDR3, the DNA is TGTGCCAGCAGCTCTAGCGGGGCAAGCACAGATACGCAGTATTTT.

The table lists this clonotype with a few counts. J is TRBJ2-2 and V is TRBV6-2 or TRBV6-3; no definite D call. This CDR3 region has 16 residues. V lost 2 bases and J 1 base, leaving 11 bases between the germline ends. From germline, CDR1 is MNHEY and CDR2 SVGEGT. The CDR3, as DNA: TGTGCCAGCAGTTACCCCCTGGGGAAGAACACCGGGGAGCTGTTTTTT. This sequence encodes CASSYPLGKNTGELFF.

This clonotype was observed at least ten times. The chain couples TRBV18 to TRBJ2-1; possibly TRBD1 or TRBD2 for D (6 bases each). Germline V gives CDR1 KGHSH, CDR2 LQKENI. This CDR3 contains 17 residues. V was pared by 0 bases and J by 5 bases, with 17 bases between. DNA for the CDR3: TGTGCCAGCTCACCACCCTGGCAGGGGAGGCGGAACAATGAGCAGTTCTTC. This translates into CASSPPWQGRRNNEQFF.

This clonotype came up a few times. V is TRBV12-3 or TRBV12-4 and J is TRBJ1-6, with unresolved D. V was pared by 3 bases and J by 4 bases, with 7 bases between. The length of the CDR3 is 14 residues. CDR3 sequence (DNA): TGTGCCAGCAGTTTCGAGACGTATAATTCACCCCTCCACTTT. It codes for CASSFETYNSPLHF.

In its sample, this clonotype was seen many times. CDR3 DNA sequence: TGTGCCAGCAGTACTGAAGGACTAGCGGGGACTTCCACAGATACGCAGTATTTT. This encodes CASSTEGLAGTSTDTQYF. The rearrangement links TRBV12-3 or TRBV12-4 to TRBJ2-3; 12 nucleotides match TRBD2. The CDR3 runs to 18 residues. V lost 5 bases to trimming and J lost 2 bases; unmatched junction nucleotides: 11.

V gene TRBV10-2 combines with J gene TRBJ2-5, with 12 bases that match TRBD2. With V trimmed by 6 bases and J by 6 bases, 8 bases remained unmatched. Germline values: CDR1 WSHSY, CDR2 SAAADI. The CDR3 runs to 15 residues. CDR3 loop: CASSSGLAGPKTQYF. The DNA of the CDR3 is TGCGCCAGCAGCTCGGGACTAGCGGGTCCGAAGACCCAGTACTTC.

In its sample, this clonotype was seen many times. V gene TRBV5-5 combines with J gene TRBJ1-1; D perhaps matches TRBD1 (6 bases). This CDR3 has 15 amino acids. CDR1 is SGHKS and CDR2 is YYEKEE in the germline V gene (reference sequence). V lost 1 base to trimming and J lost 1 base, with 11 bases between them. CDR3 coding DNA: TGTGCCAGCAGCTTGCGGGGGGCGGGGAACACTGAAGCTTTCTTT. This encodes CASSLRGAGNTEAFF.

Turning to this clonotype: Since a much larger clone is just one base distant, this may be a read error. It is likely a read error, because the conserved phenylalanine at the end of the CDR3 is missing. The chain links TRBV27 to TRBJ2-5, with D hard to call. With 4 bases removed from V and 5 bases from J, the gap between germline ends came to 5 bases. The CDR3 covers 11 residues. The germline CDR1 and CDR2 sequences are MNHEY and SMNVEV (reference sequence). The CDR3 reads CASSSRETQYL. The CDR3 bases are TGTGCCAGCAGTTCCAGGGAGACCCAGTACCTC.

This clonotype was observed once. V is TRBV2 and J is TRBJ2-2, with TRBD2 matching over 15 bases. The CDR3 spans 17 residues. The V and J ends lost 3 bases and 1 base, in that order; junction bases with no gene match: 0. The germline CDR1 and CDR2 sequences are SNHLY and FYNNEI. CDR3 sequence (DNA): TGTGCCAGCAGTGAGGGACTAGCGGGAGGGAACACCGGGGAGCTGTTTTTT. Translation gives CASSEGLAGGNTGELFF.

The chain couples TRBV9 to TRBJ2-7; D might be TRBD2 (6 bases). CDR1 is SGDLS, CDR2 YYNGEE, per germline. The CDR3 contains 14 residues. Trimming stripped 3 bases from V and 4 bases from J, with 14 bases between. This CDR3 is CASSGGAGPYEQYF. In DNA, the CDR3 is TGTGCCAGCAGCGGCGGGGCAGGGCCTTACGAGCAGTACTTC.

This clonotype was seen a handful of times. V usage is TRBV28 and J usage is TRBJ2-7; 8 bases align to TRBD1. CDR3 length: 14 amino acids. The V and J ends lost 6 bases and 0 bases, in that order; junction bases with no gene match: 4. Germline V CDR1 and CDR2: MDHEN, SYDVKM. The chain's CDR3 is CASRGTGGSYEQYF. The CDR3 nucleotides read TGTGCCAGCAGAGGGACAGGCGGCTCCTACGAGCAGTACTTC.

This clonotype turned up a few times. The chain combines TRBV5-1 with TRBJ1-1, with D unresolved. This CDR3 is built from 13 residues. Germline CDR1 reads SGHRS; CDR2 reads YFSETQ. Trimming left V 5 bases short and J 1 base short, with 9 bases between. CDR3 in amino acids: CASSIEGNTEAFF. As DNA, the CDR3 is TGCGCCAGCAGTATAGAAGGGAACACTGAAGCTTTCTTT.